The next 21 T cell receptor beta chains were all read from a single sample in a study of blood T cell repertoires in COVID-19. Generated by immunoSEQ multiplex PCR, the TCRdb table keeps only in-frame clones and is missing some. This sample has 450,000 to 500,000 clones, with 80% to 90% found just once. The sample taken for sequencing was peripheral blood. Receptors were obtained from a human donor in a cohort sampled during active COVID-19.

J is TRBJ1-1 and V is TRBV15; D gene ambiguous. The CDR3 is made up of 16 amino acids. Germline lookup yields CDR1 LNHNV and CDR2 YYDKDF (reference sequence). Trimming stripped 1 base from V and 5 bases from J, with 17 bases between. This chain's CDR3 is CATSRGMGKGGTEAFF. Written as DNA, the CDR3 is TGTGCCACCAGCAGAGGGATGGGAAAGGGAGGGACTGAAGCTTTCTTT.

V is TRBV11-3 and J is TRBJ1-2; unclear D gene. This CDR3 comprises 13 residues. V dropped 2 bases and J dropped 2 bases, with 6 bases sitting between them. From germline, CDR1 is SGHNT and CDR2 YENEEA. This CDR3 reads CASSLPGNYGYTF. The CDR3 DNA is TGTGCCAGCAGCTTACCGGGGAACTATGGCTACACCTTC.

The genes are TRBV2 and TRBJ1-2; 7 nucleotides agree with TRBD1. The CDR3 extends over 12 amino acids. Unmatched junction bases numbered 6, after V lost 6 bases and J lost 8 bases. Germline assignment: CDR1 SNHLY and CDR2 FYNNEI. The DNA for the CDR3 is TGTGCCAGCAGCCGGACAGGCGGCGGCTACACCTTC. The encoded protein is CASSRTGGGYTF.

This sequence joins TRBV14 and TRBJ2-5, with TRBD2 as a possible D gene (5 bases). Trimming took off 4 bases at V and 5 bases at J, with 23 bases between the two ends. Germline V gives CDR1 SGHDN, CDR2 FVKESK. This CDR3 has 17 amino acids. Written as DNA, the CDR3 is TGTGCCAGCAGCCGCCCTTACGAGAGGGAGCCACGGGAGACCCAGTACTTC. It yields the protein CASSRPYEREPRETQYF.

This clone was found once. V gene TRBV28 combines with J gene TRBJ1-4; TRBD1 aligns across 7 bases. The CDR3 extends over 14 amino acids. Germline assignment: CDR1 MDHEN and CDR2 SYDVKM. V shed 6 bases and J 4 bases; nucleotides not matched to a gene: 5. DNA of the CDR3: TGTGCCAGCAGCTCCGGGACAGTTAATGAAAAACTGTTTTTT. Its translation: CASSSGTVNEKLFF.

A remark on this clone: The same CDR3 is also encoded by other DNA sequences in this sample. The V and J genes are TRBV5-1 and TRBJ1-1, with D hard to call. The V end lost 0 bases, the J end lost 2 bases, and 5 bases lay between the germline ends. Germline assignment: CDR1 SGHRS and CDR2 YFSETQ. The CDR3 loop spans 13 amino acids. The CDR3 DNA sequence: TGCGCCAGCAGCTTGGAACAAAACACTGAAGCTTTCTTT. Its translation is CASSLEQNTEAFF.

The chain couples TRBV27 to TRBJ1-5; the D gene is possibly TRBD1 (6 bases). Trimming stripped 5 bases from V and 0 bases from J, with 14 bases between. Germline CDR1 is MNHEY and CDR2 is SMNVEV (reference sequence). This CDR3 contains 16 residues. CDR3 DNA: TGTGCCAGCAGTCCCCGGGACATCGATAGCAATCAGCCCCAGCATTTT. It specifies CASSPRDIDSNQPQHF.

The chain has TRBV3-1 (or the pseudogene TRBV3-2) and TRBJ1-4; TRBD1 is a possible D gene (5 bases). Trimming removed 1 base from V and 7 bases from J, with 10 bases in between. Per germline, CDR1 LGHDT and CDR2 YNNKEL (reference sequence). The CDR3 has 14 residues. CDR3 in DNA: TGTGCCAGCAGCCAAGCAGGGCGCGGTGAAAAACTGTTTTTT. Translating gives CASSQAGRGEKLFF.

This chain links TRBV7-8 with TRBJ1-1; TRBD1 matches at 7 bases. Germline CDR1 is SGHVS and CDR2 is FQNEAQ. The CDR3 is 15 residues long. V was pared by 4 bases and J by 11 bases, with 16 bases of the junction left unmatched. CDR3 region: CASSSWRDREAGAFF. The CDR3 nucleotides are TGTGCCAGCAGCTCCTGGCGCGACAGGGAAGCAGGGGCTTTCTTT.

This rearrangement joins TRBV2 to TRBJ2-6; TRBD1 agrees at 9 bases. Trimming cost V 8 bases and J 2 bases; bases outside gene matches: 10. Looked up from germline, CDR1 is SNHLY and CDR2 is FYNNEI. This CDR3 has 17 amino acids. The chain's CDR3 is CASRLRQGGPGANVLTF. The DNA of the CDR3 is TGTGCCAGCCGCCTACGACAGGGGGGACCTGGGGCCAACGTCCTGACTTTC.

The chain couples TRBV2 to TRBJ2-3, with TRBD1 as a possible D gene (6 bases). Trimming cost V 8 bases and J 4 bases, with 19 bases left between them. Germline V CDR1 and CDR2: SNHLY, FYNNEI. The CDR3 length is 15 residues. Here the CDR3 reads CASLGRPGVADTQYF. CDR3 DNA: TGTGCCAGCCTAGGTCGGCCAGGGGTGGCAGATACGCAGTATTTT.

The rearrangement uses TRBV5-6 and TRBJ2-5, with 7 bases identical to TRBD1. V was clipped by 1 base and J by 5 bases; unmatched bases: 8. Germline V gene data show CDR1 as SGHDT and CDR2 as YYEEEE. There are 15 residues in the CDR3. DNA for the CDR3: TGTGCCAGCAGCTTGCTAGGGGGCGGAGTGGAGACCCAGTACTTC. Its protein is CASSLLGGGVETQYF.

This chain connects TRBV23-1 to TRBJ2-7; 11 bases are a match to TRBD1. TRBV23-1 is recorded as an ORF, its role being uncertain. Germline trimming cut 2 bases from V and 6 bases from J; bases unmatched to any gene: 6. This CDR3 region has 15 residues. CDR3 residues: CASSQIADRGLEQYF. The CDR3 region has the DNA TGCGCCAGCAGTCAAATTGCGGACAGGGGGCTCGAGCAGTACTTC.

This clone was seen only once. This chain joins TRBV30 and TRBJ2-1; 8 nucleotides line up with TRBD2. Trimming cost V 2 bases and J 7 bases; bases outside gene matches: 7. Looked up from germline, CDR1 is GTSNPN and CDR2 is SVGIG (reference sequence). CDR3 length: 14 residues. The chain's CDR3 is CAWSWIAGRNEQFF. DNA of the CDR3: TGTGCCTGGAGTTGGATAGCGGGAAGGAATGAGCAGTTCTTC.

The V gene is TRBV5-1, the J gene TRBJ2-2, with D possibly being TRBD1 (6 bases). Germline CDR1 and CDR2: SGHRS and YFSETQ. CDR3 length: 17 amino acids. Trimming shortened V by 0 bases and J by 2 bases, and 14 bases separated the two germline ends. The CDR3 here is CASSLDPDRTNTGELFF. In DNA, the CDR3 is TGCGCCAGCAGCTTGGATCCGGACAGAACAAACACCGGGGAGCTGTTTTTT.

This clone was recorded only once. The CDR3 reads CASSLDGSAGNTIYF. The DNA for the CDR3 is TGCGCCAGCAGCTTGGACGGTTCTGCTGGAAACACCATATATTTT. V gene TRBV5-1 combines with J gene TRBJ1-3, with D hard to call. The CDR3 is made up of 15 amino acids. Germline CDR1 reads SGHRS; CDR2 reads YFSETQ. V lost 0 bases to trimming and J lost 2 bases, with 9 bases between them.

V usage is TRBV6-2 or TRBV6-3 and J usage is TRBJ2-7, with D hard to call. The germline V and J ends were trimmed by 2 bases and 3 bases, with 8 bases remaining between them. The CDR3 has 13 amino acids. Germline assignment: CDR1 MNHEY and CDR2 SVGEGT. This CDR3 reads CASSYAELYEQYF. As DNA, the CDR3 is TGTGCCAGCAGTTACGCGGAACTCTACGAGCAGTACTTC.

Here the CDR3 DNA reads TGTGCCAGCAGCTCGTTAGGGAGCTCCTACGAGCAGTACTTC. Translating it yields CASSSLGSSYEQYF. This sequence joins TRBV7-2 and TRBJ2-7; D perhaps matches TRBD2 (5 bases). Trimming stripped 4 bases from V and 0 bases from J, with 10 bases between. Per the germline V gene, CDR1 is SGHTA and CDR2 is FQGNSA. The CDR3 consists of 14 residues.

The chain couples TRBV7-3 to TRBJ1-2; D may be TRBD1 (6 bases). The CDR3 spans 15 residues. The V end was cut by 5 bases, the J end by 0 bases, with 13 bases between. From germline, CDR1 is SGHTA and CDR2 FQGTGA. This CDR3 is CASSPGHPSNYGYTF. CDR3 DNA: TGTGCCAGCAGCCCGGGACACCCGTCTAACTATGGCTACACCTTC.

The rearrangement uses TRBV7-2 and TRBJ2-2; no definite D call. The germline V and J ends were trimmed by 1 base and 2 bases, with 8 bases remaining between them. This CDR3 is 15 amino acids long. The germline V gene has CDR1 SGHTA and CDR2 FQGNSA. The CDR3 spells CASSLVRLNTGELFF. The CDR3 bases are TGTGCCAGCAGCTTAGTCAGGCTAAACACCGGGGAGCTGTTTTTT.

This clone has only a few counts. This rearrangement joins TRBV19 to TRBJ1-1, with 7 bases matching TRBD1. Germline V gives CDR1 LNHDA, CDR2 SQIVND (reference sequence). The J segment lost 0 bases and the V segment lost 7 bases, leaving 5 bases of the junction unmatched. CDR3 length: 14 residues. The CDR3 nucleotides read TGTGCCAGTATCCACAGGGGCCTGAACACTGAAGCTTTCTTT. Protein product: CASIHRGLNTEAFF.